This T cell receptor (beta chain) was documented in a study of tumor and adjacent non-tumor tissue in lung cancer. About the research overall: Patients were aged roughly 31 to 76, 9 to 10 men and about five women, stage I to III.

A modified ARM-PCR protocol with three rounds of nested PCR amplified TCRbeta. TCRdb analysed the multiplex PCR reads with MiXCR anew, one entry per CDR3 protein. The sample includes around 80,000 distinct CDR3 sequences, approximately 82% of them seen just once. No cell sorting was done before RNA was extracted from the tissue. The normal lung tissue was taken more than 3 cm from the tumor edge. Study-wide results and limits: In normal lung, the top 100 clones were significantly more dominant than in tumor.

Comment on this clonotype: Its antigen is not identified. This sequence may be a read error, since a much larger clone differs from it by one base.

The CDR3 extends over 14 amino acids. This clonotype originated in a man in his sixties or seventies with non-small cell lung cancer. This chain uses TRBV12-3 or TRBV12-4 with TRBJ1-1; D is unclear. The sample comprised distant non-tumor lung tissue. CDR3 in DNA: TGTGCCAGCAGTTCAATCAGGACTTACACTGAAGCTTGCTTT. Translating gives CASSSIRTYTEACF.